This TCR beta chain came from a study of CD8 T cells in Susac syndrome. Germline V CDR1 and CDR2: SNHLY, FYNNEI. V trimming: 2 bases; J trimming: 4 bases; junction bases outside the gene matches: 4. The CDR3 consists of 14 residues. RNA totalling roughly 0.45 to 1 ug underwent reverse transcription with random hexamers. The authors amplified TCR beta CDR3 across 54 Vbeta and 13 Jbeta using immunoSEQ multiplex PCR. TCRdb reprocessed the immunoSEQ multiplex PCR reads with MiXCR, giving one entry per CDR3 protein. The table records fewer than 150,000 distinct CDR3 sequences, around nine tenths of them present only once. This clonotype was seen only a few times. Sequencing of TCR beta was performed on blood CD8+ and CD4+ T cells.

The V call is TRBV2, the J call TRBJ1-1; 7 bases match TRBD1. The sequence was obtained from a human donor with multiple sclerosis. What was sequenced was CD8+ T cells from PBMCs. CDR3 region: CASSETAGGTEAFF. CDR3 DNA sequence: TGTGCCAGCAGTGAAACTGCAGGGGGCACTGAAGCTTTCTTT.